The entry below describes one TCR beta chain. One base away lies a much larger clone, so this may be a sequencing read error. The data belong to a study of T cell repertoires in cytomegalovirus infection. CDR1 and CDR2 from the germline V gene are SGHVS and FQNEAQ. CDR3 length: 14 residues. TCRdb used MiXCR to reprocess the reads, holding one entry per CDR3 protein. The table lists 150,000 to 200,000 distinct CDR3 sequences, under 30% of them singletons. The TCR sequence derives from a human donor in good health (CMV status not recorded). Some clones in this sample may be carry-over from other donors' samples. The specimen sequenced was PBMCs. The chain combines TRBV7-8 with TRBJ2-7; D uncertain. CDR3 protein: CVSSLVDGVYEQYF. DNA for the CDR3: TGTGTCAGCAGCTTGGTCGACGGTGTTTACGAGCAGTACTTC.